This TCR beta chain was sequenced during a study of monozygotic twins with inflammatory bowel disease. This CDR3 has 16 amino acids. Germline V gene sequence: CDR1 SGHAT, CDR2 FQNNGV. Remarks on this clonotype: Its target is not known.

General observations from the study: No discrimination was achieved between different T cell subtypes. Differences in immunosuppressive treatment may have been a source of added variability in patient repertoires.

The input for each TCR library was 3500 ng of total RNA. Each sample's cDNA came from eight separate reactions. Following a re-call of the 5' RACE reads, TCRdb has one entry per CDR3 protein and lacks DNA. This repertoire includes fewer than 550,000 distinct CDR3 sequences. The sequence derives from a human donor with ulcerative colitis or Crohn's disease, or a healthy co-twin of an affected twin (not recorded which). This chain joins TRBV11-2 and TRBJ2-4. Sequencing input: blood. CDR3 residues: CASSLPLGLAKNIQYF.